The T cell receptor beta chain under discussion was sequenced for a study of T cells in Graves' hyperthyroidism and ophthalmopathy. Template material for amplifying TCR beta CDR3 regions consisted of RNA transcripts. The primer set for the first-round RT-PCR of the TCR CDR3 was HTBI. TCRdb redid the calling of the multiplex PCR reads with MiXCR, one entry per CDR3 protein. The sample contains about 400,000 distinct CDR3 sequences, about 15% of which appear only once. The PBMCs studied were ones that came from around 10 ml fresh peripheral blood. This clonotype was observed at least ten times. What it binds is not known. General study results and limits: Most thyroid clonotypes expanded above 0.001 were also detected in blood.

Germline CDR1 and CDR2: LGHDT and YNNKEL (reference sequence). Trimming removed 6 bases from V and 7 bases from J, with 19 bases in between. CDR3 size: 15 residues. The source material was blood. The rearrangement uses TRBV3-1 and TRBJ2-1, with D perhaps TRBD1 (6 bases). This TCR derives from a woman aged 25 to 39 with Graves' hyperthyroidism. DNA of the CDR3: TGTGCCAGCAGGTCCACAGGGCTCCCTCGGAATGAGCAGTTCTTC. It translates to CASRSTGLPRNEQFF.